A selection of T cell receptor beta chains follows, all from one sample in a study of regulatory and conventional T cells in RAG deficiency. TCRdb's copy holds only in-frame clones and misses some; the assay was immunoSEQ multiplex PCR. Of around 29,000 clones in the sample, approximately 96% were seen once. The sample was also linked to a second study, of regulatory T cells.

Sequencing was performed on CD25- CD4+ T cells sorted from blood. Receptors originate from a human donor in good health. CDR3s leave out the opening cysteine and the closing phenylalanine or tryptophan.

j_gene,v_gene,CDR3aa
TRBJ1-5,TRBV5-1,ASSLDPGGYQPQH
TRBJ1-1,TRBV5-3,ARSLTGGPNEAF
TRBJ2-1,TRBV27,ASSLSGTSGFNEQF
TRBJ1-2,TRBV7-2,ASSFGGWVGYT
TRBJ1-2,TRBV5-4,ASSSQGSNGYT
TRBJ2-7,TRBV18,ASSPPTEARSLGQY
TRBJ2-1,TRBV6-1,ASSVNGGGINEQF
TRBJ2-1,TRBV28,ASRASGNYNEQF
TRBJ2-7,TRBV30,AWGRGDEQY
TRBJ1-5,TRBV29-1,SVGLGLNQPQH
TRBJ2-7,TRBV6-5,ASTAGVLYEQY
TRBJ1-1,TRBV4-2,ASSQELPGTGVRNTEAF
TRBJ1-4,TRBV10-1,ASSESGQLSEKLF
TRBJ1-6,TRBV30,AWSVPSAATPLH
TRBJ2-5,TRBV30,AWSISAREAETQY
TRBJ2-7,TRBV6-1,ASSEGLVRVGAIYEQY
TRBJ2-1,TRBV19,ASSILTRGSGSEQF
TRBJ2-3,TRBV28,ASGIGRTRTDTQY
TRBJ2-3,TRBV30,AWSPWRGTFSSTDTQY
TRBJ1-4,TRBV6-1,ASSFTTGSNEKLF
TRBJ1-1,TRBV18,ASSPLENTEAF
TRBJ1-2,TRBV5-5,ASSYRTDYGYT
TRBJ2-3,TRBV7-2,ASSLAQISTDTQY
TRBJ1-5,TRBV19,ASSPYTGTGFGQPQH
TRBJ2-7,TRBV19,ASSLGLAGPYEQY
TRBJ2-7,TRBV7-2,ASSLEWLAIHEQY
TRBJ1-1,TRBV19,ASSRTGTEAF
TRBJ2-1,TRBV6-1,ASSGLAGASSYNEQF
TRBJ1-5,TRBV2,ASSEGRVESPQH
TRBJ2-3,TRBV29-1,SSRGGPSLDTQY
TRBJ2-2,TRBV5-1,ASSLGLAGLTGELF
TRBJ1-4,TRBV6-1,ASSANRAANEKLF
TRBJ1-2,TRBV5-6,ASSLQGNDYGYT
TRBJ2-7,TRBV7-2,ASSLDRVGQEN
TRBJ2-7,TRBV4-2,ASSKEYQDSNEQY
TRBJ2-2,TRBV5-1,ASRLNRANTGELF
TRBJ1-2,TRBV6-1,ASSEARTGGHGYT
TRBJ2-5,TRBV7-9,ASSPRTGGETQY
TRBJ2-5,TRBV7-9,ASSYTHPSGTGIRETQY
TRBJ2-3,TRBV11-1,ASSQGDFSTDTQY
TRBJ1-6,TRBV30,AGGQNYNSPLH
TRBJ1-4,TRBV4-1,ASSREDEKLF
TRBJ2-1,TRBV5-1,ASAPRGSYNEQF
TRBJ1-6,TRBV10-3,AISSTGGDSPLH
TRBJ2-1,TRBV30,AWSVLGDEQF
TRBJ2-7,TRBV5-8,ASSSRWLGGQY
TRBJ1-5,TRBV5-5,ASSGPGLSSNQPQH